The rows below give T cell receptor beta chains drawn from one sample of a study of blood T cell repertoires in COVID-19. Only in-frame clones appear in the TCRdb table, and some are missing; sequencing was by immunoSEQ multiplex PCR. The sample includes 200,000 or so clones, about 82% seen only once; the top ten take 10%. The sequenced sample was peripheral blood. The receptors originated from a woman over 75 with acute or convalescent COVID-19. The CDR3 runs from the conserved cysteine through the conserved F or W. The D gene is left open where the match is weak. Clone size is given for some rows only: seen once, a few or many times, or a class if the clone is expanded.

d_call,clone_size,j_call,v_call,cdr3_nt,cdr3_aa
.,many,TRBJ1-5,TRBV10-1,TGCGCCAGTAAAGAAGATTTACGGAGCAATCAGCCCCAGCATTTT,CASKEDLRSNQPQHF
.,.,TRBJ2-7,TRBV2,TGTGCCAGCACCACAACTCCGGGACAAGCTGTATACGAGCAGTACTTC,CASTTTPGQAVYEQYF
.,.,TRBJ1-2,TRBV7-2,TGTGCCAGCAGTTCCGGGACACTCTTCTATGGCTACACCTTC,CASSSGTLFYGYTF
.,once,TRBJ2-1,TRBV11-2,TGTGCCAGCAGCTTACGGAGCTCCTACAATGAGCAGTTCTTC,CASSLRSSYNEQFF
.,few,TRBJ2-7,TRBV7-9,TGTGCCAGCAGCATCCCCGGGGGCTCCTACGAGCAGTACTTC,CASSIPGGSYEQYF
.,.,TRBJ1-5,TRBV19,TGTGCCAGTAGTACCAGGGACAATCAGCCCCAGCATTTT,CASSTRDNQPQHF
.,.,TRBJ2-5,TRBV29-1,TGCAGCGCCGAACCGGGGGTAGCGGAGACCCAGTACTTC,CSAEPGVAETQYF
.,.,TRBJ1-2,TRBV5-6,TGTGCCAGCAGACCGGGGGGGGCTGGCTACACCTTC,CASRPGGAGYTF
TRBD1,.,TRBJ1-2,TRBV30,TGTGCCGGGGGGACAGCCGCTAACTATGGCTACACCTTC,CAGGTAANYGYTF
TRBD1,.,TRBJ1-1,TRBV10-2,TGCGCCAGCAGTGCCGGGACAGACACTGAAGCTTTCTTT,CASSAGTDTEAFF
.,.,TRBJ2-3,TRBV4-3,TGCGCCAGCAGCCAGTCTGCTGGACTGAACACAGATACGCAGTATTTT,CASSQSAGLNTDTQYF
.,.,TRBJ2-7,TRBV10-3,TGTGCCATCAGTGAGCGGGATTACGAGCAGTACTTC,CAISERDYEQYF
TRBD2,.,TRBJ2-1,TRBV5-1,TGCGCCAGCAGCAAGGGACTAGCAGAGAATGAGCAGTTCTTC,CASSKGLAENEQFF
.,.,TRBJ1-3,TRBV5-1,TGCGCCAGCAGCTTGGATGCGGGGCTATACTCTGGAAACACCATATATTTT,CASSLDAGLYSGNTIYF
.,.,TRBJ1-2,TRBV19,TGTGCCAGTAGGCCTGTGGGGGGGCGGGACTATGGCTACACCTTC,CASRPVGGRDYGYTF
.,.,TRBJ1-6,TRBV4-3,TGCGCCAGCAGCCCGAATCCAGGGGTAGAGTCACCCCTCCACTTT,CASSPNPGVESPLHF
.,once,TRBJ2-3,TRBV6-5,TGTGCCAGCAGTTACTCATGGGGGCTTGATACGCAGTATTTT,CASSYSWGLDTQYF
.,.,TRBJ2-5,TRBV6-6,TGTGCCAGCAGTTACGGCATCTCAGAGACCCAGTACTTC,CASSYGISETQYF
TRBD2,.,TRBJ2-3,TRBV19,TGTGCCAGTAGTCTGAGGACTAGCGGGAGCCCAGATACGCAGTATTTT,CASSLRTSGSPDTQYF
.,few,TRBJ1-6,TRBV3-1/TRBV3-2,TGTGCCAGCAGCCAACAACCAGGGGTGTATGGTTCACCCCTCCACTTT,CASSQQPGVYGSPLHF
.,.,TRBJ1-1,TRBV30,TGTGCCTGGAGTGTCGTTAGGGGTGAAACTGAAGCTTTCTTT,CAWSVVRGETEAFF
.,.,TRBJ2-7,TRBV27,TGTGCCAGCAGTTTGGACTCGGGGAGGTCCTACGAGCAGTACTTC,CASSLDSGRSYEQYF
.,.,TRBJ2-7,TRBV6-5,TGTGCCAGCAGTCAGGGGACGGGGGGTGTTTACGAGCAGTACTTC,CASSQGTGGVYEQYF
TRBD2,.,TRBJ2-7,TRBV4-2,TGTGCCAGCAGCCAGGTAGCGGGGGACTCCTACGAGCAGTACTTC,CASSQVAGDSYEQYF
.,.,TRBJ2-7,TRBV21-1,TGTGCCAGCAGCCCCTGGGACTACTTCTACGAGCAGTACTTC,CASSPWDYFYEQYF
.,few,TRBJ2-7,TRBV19,TGTGCCAGTAGGCGACGGAGTTCCGCCTACGAGCAGTACTTC,CASRRRSSAYEQYF
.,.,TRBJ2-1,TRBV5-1,TGCGCCAGCAGGCGGTCCGGGGTAGCGAGACAACCTCTCAATGAGCAGTTCTTC,CASRRSGVARQPLNEQFF
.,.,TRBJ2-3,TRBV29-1,TGCAGCGTTCGACGGACAGTCACAGATACGCAGTATTTT,CSVRRTVTDTQYF
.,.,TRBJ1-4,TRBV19,TGTGCCAGTAGTGCCCACAGTGCAACTAATGAAAAACTGTTTTTT,CASSAHSATNEKLFF
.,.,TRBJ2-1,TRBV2,TGTGCCAGCAGTGGTGAGGGGAGGTACAATGAGCAGTTCTTC,CASSGEGRYNEQFF
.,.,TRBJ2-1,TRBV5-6,TGTGCCAGCTTGTTTTCGGGGACACCGAGCTCCTACAATGAGCAGTTCTTC,CASLFSGTPSSYNEQFF
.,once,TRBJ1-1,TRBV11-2,TGTGCCAGCAGCCCAGTGGACACGAACACTGAAGCTTTCTTT,CASSPVDTNTEAFF
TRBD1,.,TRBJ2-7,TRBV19,TGTGCCAGTAGTAGGGCGGGACAGGGTTACGAGCAGTACTTC,CASSRAGQGYEQYF
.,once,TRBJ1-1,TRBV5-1,TGCGCCAGCAGCTTCGCCACAGCGAACACTGAAGCTTTCTTT,CASSFATANTEAFF
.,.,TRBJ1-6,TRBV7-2,TGTGCCAGCAGCTTGGACCGCAGGAGTCAGGGTTCACCCCTCCACTTT,CASSLDRRSQGSPLHF
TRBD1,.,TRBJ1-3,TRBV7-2,TGTGCCAGCAGCTTATCCGCAGGACAGGGGGGATTGTGGAACACCATATATTTT,CASSLSAGQGGLWNTIYF
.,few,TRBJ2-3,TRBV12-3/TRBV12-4,TGTGCCAGCAGTAGGGGGTCTACAGATACGCAGTATTTT,CASSRGSTDTQYF
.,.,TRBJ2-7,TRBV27,TGTGCCAGCAGTTTTGGCGGCTACGAGCAGTACTTC,CASSFGGYEQYF
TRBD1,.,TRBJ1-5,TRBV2,TGTGCCAGCGGACAGGGAACGGCTCAGCCCCAGCATTTT,CASGQGTAQPQHF
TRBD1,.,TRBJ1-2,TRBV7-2,TGTGCCAGCAGCTTAGCGCGGCAGGGGGGCGATGGCTACACCTTC,CASSLARQGGDGYTF
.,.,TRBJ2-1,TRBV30,TGTGCCTGGAGTGAATTGACACGACGCTCCTACAATGAGCAGTTCTTC,CAWSELTRRSYNEQFF
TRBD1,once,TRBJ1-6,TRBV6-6,TGTGCCAGCAGTTACTTTCCCGGACAGGGCGGTTCACCCCTCCACTTT,CASSYFPGQGGSPLHF
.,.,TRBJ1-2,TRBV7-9,TGTGCCAGCAGCTTAGCGCTCGGGGATGGCTACACCTTC,CASSLALGDGYTF
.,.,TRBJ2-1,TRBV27,TGTGCCAGCGGCCAGCGCTCCTCCTACAATGAGCAGTTCTTC,CASGQRSSYNEQFF
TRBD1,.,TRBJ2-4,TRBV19,TGTGCCAGTAGTATCGACAGGGCCTCGGGTTTTCCGGCCAAAAACATTCAGTACTTC,CASSIDRASGFPAKNIQYF
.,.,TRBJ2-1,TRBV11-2,TGTGCCAGCAGCTTCATCGGGGGACACAATGAGCAGTTCTTC,CASSFIGGHNEQFF
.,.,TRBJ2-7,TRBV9,TGTGCCAGCAGCGTAGGCGGAGGGTATACCTACGAGCAGTACTTC,CASSVGGGYTYEQYF
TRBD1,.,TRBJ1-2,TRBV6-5,TGTGCCAGCACCGACCCAGGGGGCGCTTACTATGGCTACACCTTC,CASTDPGGAYYGYTF
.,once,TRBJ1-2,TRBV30,TGTGCCTGGAGTCCGGGAGACATAGGGGGCTACACCTTC,CAWSPGDIGGYTF
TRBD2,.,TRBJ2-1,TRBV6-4,TGTGCCAGCAGCCAGTTAGCGGGCCACAATGAGCAGTTCTTC,CASSQLAGHNEQFF
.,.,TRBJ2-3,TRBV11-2,TGTGCCAGCAGCTCACCTCTATCAGGGCCCCTCACAGATACGCAGTATTTT,CASSSPLSGPLTDTQYF
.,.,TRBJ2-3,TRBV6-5,TGTGCCAGCAGCCGTGCCCAGGCCGTCACAGATACGCAGTATTTT,CASSRAQAVTDTQYF
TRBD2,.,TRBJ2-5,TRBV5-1,TGCGCCAGCAGCTTGGCCTTAACTAGCGGGGAAGAGACCCAGTACTTC,CASSLALTSGEETQYF
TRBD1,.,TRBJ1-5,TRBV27,TGTGCCAGCAGTTGGACAGGGGGGTTAGGCCAGCCCCAGCATTTT,CASSWTGGLGQPQHF
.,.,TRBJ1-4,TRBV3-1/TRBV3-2,TGTGCCAGCAGCCATCTTAATGAAAAACTGTTTTTT,CASSHLNEKLFF
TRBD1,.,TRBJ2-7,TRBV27,TGTGCCAGCACCTCCGGGACAGGTGGGGTGAACGAGCAGTACTTC,CASTSGTGGVNEQYF
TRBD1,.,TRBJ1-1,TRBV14,TGTCCCAGCCCTCCGGGACAGCGTTTCTTT,CPSPPGQRFF
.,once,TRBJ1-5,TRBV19,TGTGCCAGTAGTAGACCCCGGGACACCTACAATCAGCCCCAGCATTTT,CASSRPRDTYNQPQHF
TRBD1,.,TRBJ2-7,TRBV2,TGTGCCAGCAGAAGGGACAGGGGGGCGCCCTACGAGCAGTACTTC,CASRRDRGAPYEQYF